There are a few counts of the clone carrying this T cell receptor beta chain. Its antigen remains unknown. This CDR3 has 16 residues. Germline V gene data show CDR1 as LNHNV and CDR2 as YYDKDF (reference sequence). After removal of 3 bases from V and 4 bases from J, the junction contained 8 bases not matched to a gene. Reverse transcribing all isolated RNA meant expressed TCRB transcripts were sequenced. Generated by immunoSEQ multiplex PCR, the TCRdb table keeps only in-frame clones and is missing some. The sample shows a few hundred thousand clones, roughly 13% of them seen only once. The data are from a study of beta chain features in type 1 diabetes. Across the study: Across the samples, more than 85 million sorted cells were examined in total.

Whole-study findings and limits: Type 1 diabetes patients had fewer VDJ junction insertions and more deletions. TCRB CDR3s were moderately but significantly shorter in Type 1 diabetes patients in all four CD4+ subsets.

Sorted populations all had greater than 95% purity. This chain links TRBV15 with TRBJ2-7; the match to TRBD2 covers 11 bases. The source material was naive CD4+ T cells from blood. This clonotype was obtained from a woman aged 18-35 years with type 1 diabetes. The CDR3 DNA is TGTGCCACCAGCAGTTACCCGGGACTAGCGGATTACGAGCAGTACTTC. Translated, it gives CATSSYPGLADYEQYF.